The clone carrying this T cell receptor beta chain has just a few counts. The antigen is undetermined. This specimen comes from a study of T cell responses to AZD1222 COVID-19 vaccine. Overall study results and limits: White British people made up most donors, females outnumbered males, and clonal diversity was possibly underestimated. Vaccination with two AZD1222 doses was followed by a rise in Spike-specific TCR breadth and depth. Vaccine-related CD4 TCRs covered spike, predominating at 160-218 and 743-854.

Trimming took off 1 base at V and 1 base at J, with 8 bases between the two ends. The CDR3 length is 15 residues. Germline CDR1 reads SEHNR; CDR2 reads FQNEAQ (reference sequence). Generated by immunoSEQ multiplex PCR, the TCRdb table keeps only in-frame clones and is missing some. The sample carries approximately 140,000 clones, less than 95% recorded once. This specimen was peripheral blood, taken on day 0 of AZD1222 vaccination. The source is an adult in good health. The genes are TRBV7-9 and TRBJ1-5, with unresolved D. CDR3 region: CASSLGVTSNQPQHF. The CDR3 nucleotides read TGTGCCAGCAGCTTAGGAGTAACCAGCAATCAGCCCCAGCATTTT.